These 23 T cell receptor beta chains originate from one sample sequenced in a study of identical twins (dated by TCRdb to the mid-2010s). Libraries were constructed by 5' RACE. The sample was run on an Illumina HiSeq 2000. The public reads were reanalyzed by TCRdb: fastp trimming at Q25, MiXCR alignment, in-frame beta chains only. Rows with a matching CDR3 protein are joined into one entry that keeps the most common DNA and genes. This sample is represented by roughly 480,000 distinct CDR3 sequences; 24% of them were singletons. Clones ranked in the top ten supply 2.9% of the sample. These data are also associated with another study on T cells expressing NK-cell markers.

The sequenced sample consisted of CD4+ T cells sorted from blood. These receptors were taken from a woman aged 18-35 years in good health.

Only a few counts were recorded for this clonotype. The chain joins TRBV29-1 to TRBJ1-5; D call uncertain. Trimming left V 7 bases short and J 0 bases short, with 13 bases between. Germline-derived CDR1 and CDR2 are SQVTM and ANQGSEA. CDR3 length: 14 residues. CDR3 in DNA: TGCAGCGCCGCCGACGGGGATAGCAATCAGCCCCAGCATTTT. Amino acid sequence: CSAADGDSNQPQHF.

This clonotype was seen ten or more times. The V and J genes are TRBV3-1 and TRBJ2-1, with TRBD2 as a possible D gene (6 bases). Trimming took off 4 bases at V and 10 bases at J, with 23 bases between the two ends. The CDR3 sequence is 16 residues long. Germline loops: CDR1 LGHDT, CDR2 YNNKEL (reference sequence). CDR3 in amino acids: CASSPLIREKGREQFF. The CDR3 DNA is TGTGCCAGCAGCCCCCTAATCCGGGAGAAGGGTCGGGAGCAGTTCTTC.

The sample holds a few counts of this clonotype. This chain links TRBV6-1 with TRBJ2-5, with 10 bases identical to TRBD1. Germline V gives CDR1 MNHNS, CDR2 SASEGT. The length of the CDR3 is 15 residues. V lost 3 bases to trimming and J lost 5 bases; unmatched junction nucleotides: 6. CDR3 sequence reads: CASSDPGQGSETQYF. The CDR3 nucleotides read TGTGCCAGCAGTGACCCGGGACAGGGGAGTGAGACCCAGTACTTC.

This clonotype was seen a few times. The gene calls are TRBV3-1 and TRBJ2-3; a weak D match, TRBD1 (5 bases). This CDR3 region has 15 residues. CDR1 and CDR2 (germline): LGHDT, YNNKEL (reference sequence). V lost 4 bases and J 0 bases, leaving 11 bases between the germline ends. In DNA form, the CDR3 reads TGTGCCAGCAGCCCTCGACAGATTAGCACAGATACGCAGTATTTT. This translates into CASSPRQISTDTQYF.

In its sample, this clonotype was seen a few times. The chain links TRBV7-9 to TRBJ2-5, with D maybe TRBD2 (6 bases). Germline CDR1 is SEHNR and CDR2 is FQNEAQ (reference sequence). Trimming stripped 2 bases from V and 5 bases from J, with 12 bases between. There are 14 residues in the CDR3. DNA for the CDR3: TGTGCCAGCAGCTTATTAAGCGGAGGGGAGACCCAGTACTTC. Amino acid sequence: CASSLLSGGETQYF.

The chain is built from TRBV2 and TRBJ1-1; D perhaps matches TRBD1 (6 bases). The CDR3 contains 12 residues. V was cut by 6 bases and J by 11 bases, with 16 bases left in between. Germline assignment: CDR1 SNHLY and CDR2 FYNNEI. The CDR3 DNA sequence: TGTGCCAGCAGGGACAGTAACATTCCGGCTTTCTTT. It yields the protein CASRDSNIPAFF.

This clonotype was counted only a few times. This chain connects TRBV12-3 or TRBV12-4 to TRBJ2-1, with 11 bases that match TRBD2. The CDR3 is 15 residues long. V lost 5 bases to trimming and J lost 9 bases; unmatched junction nucleotides: 9. For the CDR3, the DNA is TGTGCCAGCAGTCCTACTAGCGGGAGAGTTGGTGAGCAGTTCTTC. It codes for CASSPTSGRVGEQFF.

The chain combines TRBV12-3 or TRBV12-4 with TRBJ2-1; 9 bases map to TRBD2. V lost 5 bases to trimming and J lost 5 bases; unmatched junction nucleotides: 4. The CDR3 extends over 14 amino acids. CDR3 in amino acids: CASSRLAANNEQFF. CDR3 nucleotides: TGTGCCAGCAGTCGACTAGCGGCAAACAATGAGCAGTTCTTC.

This chain uses TRBV27 with TRBJ2-1; 7 positions match TRBD1. CDR3 length: 11 residues. Trimming at V came to 11 bases and at J to 7 bases, leaving 5 bases not matched to a gene. Germline loops: CDR1 MNHEY, CDR2 SMNVEV (reference sequence). The CDR3 spells CAAHRGNEQFF. CDR3 nucleotides: TGTGCCGCCCACAGGGGTAATGAGCAGTTCTTC.

The chain has TRBV29-1 and TRBJ2-3; D might be TRBD1 (5 bases). Trimming shortened V by 7 bases and J by 3 bases, and 20 bases separated the two germline ends. This CDR3 has 15 residues. Germline values: CDR1 SQVTM, CDR2 ANQGSEA. The CDR3 sequence is CSAARPRVRTDTQYF. Here the CDR3 DNA reads TGCAGCGCCGCTAGACCCAGGGTGAGGACAGATACGCAGTATTTT.

V is TRBV12-3 or TRBV12-4 and J is TRBJ2-2, with TRBD1 identical over 10 bases. This CDR3 spans 16 amino acids. With V trimmed by 7 bases and J by 6 bases, 11 bases remained unmatched. CDR3 nucleotide sequence: TGTGCCAGCACCTATAGGGGACAGGGGTCTTCCGGGGAGCTGTTTTTT. Its protein product is CASTYRGQGSSGELFF.

This chain joins TRBV29-1 and TRBJ2-7, with no clear D. The CDR3 is 14 amino acids. CDR1 and CDR2 (germline): SQVTM, ANQGSEA. V was trimmed by 4 bases and J by 5 bases, leaving 18 bases between them. In DNA form, the CDR3 reads TGCAGCGTTGTTCTGGCAGGTCCTTTGGACGAGCAGTACTTC. It encodes CSVVLAGPLDEQYF.

This clonotype came up a few times. This chain joins TRBV7-2 and TRBJ2-3, with D unresolved. The ends were cut back, 1 base at V and 3 bases at J, with 14 bases in the middle. The V gene's germline CDR1 is SGHTA and CDR2 FQGNSA. This CDR3 has 16 residues. CDR3 nucleotides: TGTGCCAGCAGCTTAGGTGTTGGACGGCTAACAGATACGCAGTATTTT. It is translated as CASSLGVGRLTDTQYF.

CDR3 region: CSATIGGYTF. The CDR3 nucleotides are TGCAGTGCTACAATCGGTGGCTACACCTTC. The V gene is TRBV20-1, the J gene TRBJ1-2, with D unclear. The ends were cut back, 4 bases at V and 7 bases at J, with 7 bases in the middle. Germline values: CDR1 DFQATT, CDR2 SNEGSKA (reference sequence). The CDR3 extends over 10 amino acids.

The chain uses TRBV6-1 and TRBJ2-7, with D possibly matching TRBD2 (6 bases). V lost 8 bases and J 5 bases, leaving 16 bases between the germline ends. The germline V gene has CDR1 MNHNS and CDR2 SASEGT. This CDR3 region has 13 residues. CDR3 amino acids: CASSGEEDHEQYF. The CDR3 DNA follows: TGTGCCAGCTCCGGGGAGGAGGACCACGAGCAGTACTTC.

The chain couples TRBV4-1 to TRBJ2-1; 11 nucleotides align to TRBD2. CDR3 length: 17 residues. Germline CDR1 reads MGHRA; CDR2 reads YSYEKL. V shed 1 base and J 7 bases; nucleotides not matched to a gene: 9. CDR3 amino acids: CASSQGGVAGGRNEQFF. The CDR3 nucleotides are TGCGCCAGCAGCCAAGGCGGAGTAGCGGGAGGGAGGAATGAGCAGTTCTTC.

This rearrangement joins TRBV20-1 to TRBJ2-7, with 9 bases lining up with TRBD2. The length of the CDR3 is 13 residues. Germline V gives CDR1 DFQATT, CDR2 SNEGSKA (reference sequence). The V and J ends lost 5 bases and 7 bases, in that order; junction bases with no gene match: 9. The CDR3 region has the DNA TGCAGTGCTGTTAGCGGGAGAGGGGATGAGCAGTACTTC. Its protein product is CSAVSGRGDEQYF.

The chain links TRBV20-1 to TRBJ2-5; D may be TRBD1 (5 bases). The CDR3 is 12 amino acids. The V gene's germline CDR1 is DFQATT and CDR2 SNEGSKA (reference sequence). CDR3 region: CSAQGSQETQYF. The DNA of the CDR3 is TGCAGCGCTCAGGGTTCGCAAGAGACCCAGTACTTC.

This clonotype was counted many times. The chain carries TRBV10-3 and TRBJ2-7, with 9 positions matching TRBD1. Looked up from germline, CDR1 is ENHRY and CDR2 is SYGVKD. This CDR3 contains 15 residues. The junction had 2 bases not matched to a gene; V was cut back by 0 bases and J by 2 bases. The CDR3 loop is CAISESTGGAYEQYF. The CDR3, as DNA: TGTGCCATCAGTGAGTCGACAGGGGGTGCCTACGAGCAGTACTTC.

This clonotype was observed a few times. This chain joins TRBV20-1 and TRBJ1-4, with 7 bases matching TRBD1. The germline gives CDR1 DFQATT, CDR2 SNEGSKA (reference sequence). The CDR3 runs 11 residues. The V and J ends lost 3 bases and 14 bases, in that order; junction bases with no gene match: 6. The CDR3 here is CSASRQGRLFF. In nucleotides, the CDR3 is TGCAGTGCTAGCCGACAGGGACGGCTGTTTTTT.

This clonotype turned up a few times. The chain is built from TRBV5-1 and TRBJ2-7; TRBD1 agrees at 8 bases. The CDR3 loop spans 14 amino acids. With V trimmed by 4 bases and J by 3 bases, 6 bases remained unmatched. Germline V CDR1 and CDR2: SGHRS, YFSETQ. CDR3 amino acids: CASSTYDRGYEQYF. CDR3 nucleotide sequence: TGCGCCAGCAGCACGTACGACAGGGGCTACGAGCAGTACTTC.

Written as DNA, the CDR3 is TGTGCCAGCAGCCACGCTGATTCACCCCTCCACTTT. It yields the protein CASSHADSPLHF. The chain links TRBV4-2 to TRBJ1-6; D is unclear. The CDR3 runs 12 residues. The V gene's germline CDR1 is LGHNA and CDR2 YNFKEQ. V shed 3 bases and J shed 8 bases, with 5 bases lying between them.

This clonotype was observed at least ten times. This chain joins TRBV5-1 and TRBJ2-2; 7 nucleotides agree with TRBD1. Per germline, CDR1 SGHRS and CDR2 YFSETQ. This CDR3 has 15 amino acids. Trimming cost V 2 bases and J 5 bases; bases outside gene matches: 6. As DNA, the CDR3 is TGCGCCAGCAGCTTAGGACAGGTTCGGACCGGGGAGCTGTTTTTT. Its translation is CASSLGQVRTGELFF.